In this sample, the clone carrying this T cell receptor (beta chain) turned up many times. The entry originates in a study of T-cell memory formation after mild COVID-19. The overall study: The TCR clusters were mostly specific to one donor.

Constant-segment primers and 5'RACE yielded cDNA libraries for TCR alpha and TCR beta, each carrying sample barcodes and UMIs. TCRdb reanalysed the 5' RACE reads using MiXCR and keeps one entry per CDR3 protein. The profile covers some 160,000 distinct CDR3 sequences, with roughly 13% appearing a single time and approximately 3.4% taken by the ten largest. Per the germline V gene, CDR1 is SGDLS and CDR2 is YYNGEE. V was pared by 3 bases and J by 9 bases, with 16 bases between. The CDR3 sequence is 14 residues long. The sequenced sample was PBMCs or a T cell subset sorted from them (not recorded which). This chain uses TRBV9 with TRBJ2-1, with D maybe TRBD1 (5 bases). The origin of this receptor is a young man who had mild COVID-19 (a few samples of this study predate the infection). Cell type and time point are not known. The CDR3 region has the DNA TGTGCCAGCAGCGAGGGGTTCAGGGTTGGTGAGCAGTTCTTC. It encodes CASSEGFRVGEQFF.